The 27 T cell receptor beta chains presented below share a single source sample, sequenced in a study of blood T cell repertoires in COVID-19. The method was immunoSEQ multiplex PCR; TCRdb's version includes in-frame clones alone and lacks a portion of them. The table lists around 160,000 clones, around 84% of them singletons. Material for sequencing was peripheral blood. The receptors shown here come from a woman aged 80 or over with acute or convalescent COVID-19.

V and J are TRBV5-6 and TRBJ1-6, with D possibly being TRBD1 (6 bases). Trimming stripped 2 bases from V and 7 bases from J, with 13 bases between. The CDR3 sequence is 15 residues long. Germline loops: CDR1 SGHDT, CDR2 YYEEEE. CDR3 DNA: TGTGCCAGCAGCTTTACACAGGGTCCAAATTCACCCCTCCACTTT. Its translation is CASSFTQGPNSPLHF.

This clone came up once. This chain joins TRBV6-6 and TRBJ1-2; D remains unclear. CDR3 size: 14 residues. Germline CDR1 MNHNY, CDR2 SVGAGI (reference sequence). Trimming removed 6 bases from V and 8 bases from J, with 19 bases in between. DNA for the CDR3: TGTGCCAGCAGCCAAGGTGAAGCGTTCGGCGGCTACACCTTC. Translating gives CASSQGEAFGGYTF.

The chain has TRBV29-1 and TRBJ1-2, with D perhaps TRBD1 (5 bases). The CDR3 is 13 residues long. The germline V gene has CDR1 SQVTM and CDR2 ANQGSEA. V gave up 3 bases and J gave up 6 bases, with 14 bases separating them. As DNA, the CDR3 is TGCAGCGTTGATCCGCGGGGGAGGGATGGCTACACCTTC. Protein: CSVDPRGRDGYTF. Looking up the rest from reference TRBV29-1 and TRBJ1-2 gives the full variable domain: SAVISQKPSRDICQRGTSLTIQCQVDSQVTMMFWYRQQPGQSLTLIATANQGSEATYESGFVIDKFPISRPNLTFSTLTVSNMSPEDSSIYLCSVDPRGRDGYTFGSGTRLTVV.

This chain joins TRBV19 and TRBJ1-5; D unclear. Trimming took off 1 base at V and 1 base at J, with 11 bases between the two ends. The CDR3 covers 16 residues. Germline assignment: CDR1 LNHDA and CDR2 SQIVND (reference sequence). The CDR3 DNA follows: TGTGCCAGTAGTATAGCGGGAAGTGGGAGCAATCAGCCCCAGCATTTT. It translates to CASSIAGSGSNQPQHF.

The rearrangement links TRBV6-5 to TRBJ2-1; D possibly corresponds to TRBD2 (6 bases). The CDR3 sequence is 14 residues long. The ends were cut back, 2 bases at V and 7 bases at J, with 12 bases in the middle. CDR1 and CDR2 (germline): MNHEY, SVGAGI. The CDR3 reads CASSYGGIGNEQFF. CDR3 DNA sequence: TGTGCCAGCAGTTACGGCGGGATTGGTAATGAGCAGTTCTTC.

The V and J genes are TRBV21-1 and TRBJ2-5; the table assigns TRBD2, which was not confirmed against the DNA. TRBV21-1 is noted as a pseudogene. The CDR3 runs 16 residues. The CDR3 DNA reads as TGTGCCAGCAGGGATCTAGCGGGGGAGCTTTTGGAGACCCAGTACTTC. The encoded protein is CASRDLAGELLETQYF.

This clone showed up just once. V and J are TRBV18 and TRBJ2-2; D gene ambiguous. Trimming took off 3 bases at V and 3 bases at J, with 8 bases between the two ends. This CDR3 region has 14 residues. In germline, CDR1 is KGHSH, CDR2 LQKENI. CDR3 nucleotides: TGTGCCAGCTCACCGCCCGCAGACACCGGGGAGCTGTTTTTT. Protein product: CASSPPADTGELFF.

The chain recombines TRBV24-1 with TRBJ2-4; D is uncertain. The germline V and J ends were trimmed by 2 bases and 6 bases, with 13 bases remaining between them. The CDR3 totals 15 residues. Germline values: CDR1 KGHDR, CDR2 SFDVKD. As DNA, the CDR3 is TGTGCCACCAGTGATTCAAAAGCCCTCCCAAACATTCAGTACTTC. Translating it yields CATSDSKALPNIQYF.

This chain's CDR3 is CASSLVGTPGSSYNSPLHF. The CDR3 region has the DNA TGTGCCAGCAGCTTAGTGGGGACACCTGGAAGCTCCTATAATTCACCCCTCCACTTT. The V gene is TRBV7-2, the J gene TRBJ1-6; tentatively, D is TRBD1 (6 bases). CDR3 length equals 19 residues. Per germline, CDR1 SGHTA and CDR2 FQGNSA. The V end lost 1 base, the J end lost 0 bases, and 16 bases lay between the germline ends.

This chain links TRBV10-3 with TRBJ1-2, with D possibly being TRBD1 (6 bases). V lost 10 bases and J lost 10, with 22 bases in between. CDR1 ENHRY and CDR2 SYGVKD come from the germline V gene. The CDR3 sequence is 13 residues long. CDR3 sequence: CATQPDRVGYYTF. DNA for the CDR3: TGTGCCACCCAGCCGGACAGAGTGGGGTACTACACCTTC.

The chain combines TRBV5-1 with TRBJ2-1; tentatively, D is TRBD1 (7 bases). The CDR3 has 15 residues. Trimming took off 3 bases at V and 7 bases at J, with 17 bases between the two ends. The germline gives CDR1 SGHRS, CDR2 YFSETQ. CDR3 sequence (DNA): TGCGCCAGCAGCTCCCAGGGGGGCCAGGAAAATGAGCAGTTCTTC. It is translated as CASSSQGGQENEQFF.

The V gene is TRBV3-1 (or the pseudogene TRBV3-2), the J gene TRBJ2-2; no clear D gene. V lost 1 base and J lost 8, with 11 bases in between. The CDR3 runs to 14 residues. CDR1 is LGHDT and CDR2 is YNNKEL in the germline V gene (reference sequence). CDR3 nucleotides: TGTGCCAGCAGCCAAGTTGGAGCGAGTGGGGAGCTGTTTTTT. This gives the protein CASSQVGASGELFF.

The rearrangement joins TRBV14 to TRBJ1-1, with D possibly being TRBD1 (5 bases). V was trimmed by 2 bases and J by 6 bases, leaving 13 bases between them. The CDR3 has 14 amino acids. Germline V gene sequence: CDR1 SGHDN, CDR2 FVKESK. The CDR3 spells CASSQNRLFSEAFF. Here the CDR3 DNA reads TGTGCCAGCAGCCAAAACAGGCTTTTCTCTGAAGCTTTCTTT. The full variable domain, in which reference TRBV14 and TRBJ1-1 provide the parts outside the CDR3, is EAGVTQFPSHSVIEKGQTVTLRCDPISGHDNLYWYRRVMGKEIKFLLHFVKESKQDESGMPNNRFLAERTGGTYSTLKVQPAELEDSGVYFCASSQNRLFSEAFFGQGTRLTVV.

The CDR3 loop is CASSPSRETQYF. CDR3 in DNA: TGCGCCAGCAGCCCTAGCAGGGAGACCCAGTACTTC. This chain uses TRBV5-1 with TRBJ2-5, with a possible D match to TRBD2 (5 bases). The V gene's germline CDR1 is SGHRS and CDR2 YFSETQ. CDR3 length: 12 residues. The V gene lost 4 bases and the J gene lost 5 bases, with 9 bases spanning the gap.

CDR3 amino acids: CASKAGGVDTQYF. The CDR3 nucleotides are TGTGCCAGCAAAGCGGGGGGGGTAGATACGCAGTATTTT. The chain is built from TRBV2 and TRBJ2-3; 10 bases fit TRBD2. After removal of 7 bases from V and 5 bases from J, the junction contained 3 bases not matched to a gene. Germline V gene data show CDR1 as SNHLY and CDR2 as FYNNEI. This CDR3 has 13 residues. Based on the CDR3 plus reference TRBV2 and TRBJ2-3, the full variable domain is EPEVTQTPSHQVTQMGQEVILRCVPISNHLYFYWYRQILGQKVEFLVSFYNNEISEKSEIFDDQFSVERPDGSNFTLKIRSTKLEDSAMYFCASKAGGVDTQYFGPGTRLTVL.

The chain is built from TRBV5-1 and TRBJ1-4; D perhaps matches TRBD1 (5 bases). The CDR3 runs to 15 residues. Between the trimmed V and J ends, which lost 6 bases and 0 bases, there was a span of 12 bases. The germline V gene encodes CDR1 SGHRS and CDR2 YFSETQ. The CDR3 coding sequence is TGCGCCAGCACCCCGGGGGGTGCAACTAATGAAAAACTGTTTTTT. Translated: CASTPGGATNEKLFF.

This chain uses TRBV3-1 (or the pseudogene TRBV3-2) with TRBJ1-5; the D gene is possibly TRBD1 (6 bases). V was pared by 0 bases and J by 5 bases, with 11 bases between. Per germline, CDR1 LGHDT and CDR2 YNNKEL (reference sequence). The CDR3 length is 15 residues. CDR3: CASSQDRQAYQPQHF. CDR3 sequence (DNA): TGTGCCAGCAGCCAAGACCGACAGGCGTATCAGCCCCAGCATTTT.

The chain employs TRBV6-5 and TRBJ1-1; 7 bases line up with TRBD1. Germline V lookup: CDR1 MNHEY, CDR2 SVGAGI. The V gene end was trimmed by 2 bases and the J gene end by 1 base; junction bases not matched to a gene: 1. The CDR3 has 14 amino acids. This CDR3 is CASSYGDRNTEAFF. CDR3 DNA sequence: TGTGCCAGCAGTTACGGGGACAGGAACACTGAAGCTTTCTTT.

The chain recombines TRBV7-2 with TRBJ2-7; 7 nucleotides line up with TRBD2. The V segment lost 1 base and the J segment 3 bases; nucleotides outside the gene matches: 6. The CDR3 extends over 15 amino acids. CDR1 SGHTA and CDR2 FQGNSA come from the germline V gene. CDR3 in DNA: TGTGCCAGCAGCTTAGGGTCCGGGGGGTACTACGAGCAGTACTTC. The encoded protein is CASSLGSGGYYEQYF.

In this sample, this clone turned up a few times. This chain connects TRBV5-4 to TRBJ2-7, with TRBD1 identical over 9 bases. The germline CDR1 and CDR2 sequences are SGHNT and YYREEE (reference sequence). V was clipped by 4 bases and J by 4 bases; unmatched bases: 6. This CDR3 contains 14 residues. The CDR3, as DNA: TGTGCCAGCAGCCTAAACAGGGGGCGATACGAGCAGTACTTC. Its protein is CASSLNRGRYEQYF.

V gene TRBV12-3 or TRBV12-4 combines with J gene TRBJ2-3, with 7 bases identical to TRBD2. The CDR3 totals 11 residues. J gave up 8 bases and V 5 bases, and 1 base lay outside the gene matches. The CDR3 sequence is CASSGGGTQYF. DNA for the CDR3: TGTGCCAGCAGTGGGGGGGGTACGCAGTATTTT.

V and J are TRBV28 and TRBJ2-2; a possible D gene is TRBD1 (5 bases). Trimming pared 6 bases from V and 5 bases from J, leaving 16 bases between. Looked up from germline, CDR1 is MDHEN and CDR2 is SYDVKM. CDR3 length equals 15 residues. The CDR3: CASSSSGSGTGELFF. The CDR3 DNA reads TGTGCCAGCAGCTCAAGTGGGTCAGGGACCGGGGAGCTGTTTTTT.

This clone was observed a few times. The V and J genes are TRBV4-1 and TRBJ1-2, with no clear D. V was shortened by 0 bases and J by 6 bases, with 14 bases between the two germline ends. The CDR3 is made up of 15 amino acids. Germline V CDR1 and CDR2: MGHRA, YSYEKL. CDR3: CASSQESGRHDGYTF. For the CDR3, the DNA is TGCGCCAGCAGCCAAGAAAGTGGGAGGCACGATGGCTACACCTTC.

The CDR3 spells CASTPTGTSGGAGELFF. As DNA, the CDR3 is TGTGCCAGCACCCCGACCGGGACTAGCGGGGGGGCCGGGGAGCTGTTTTTT. The chain has TRBV5-4 and TRBJ2-2; 16 nucleotides agree with TRBD2. Trimming took 6 bases from V and 6 from J; bases not matched to a gene: 8. Germline CDR1 and CDR2: SGHNT and YYREEE (reference sequence). The CDR3 covers 17 residues.

CDR3: CASSLRLAGKNTGELFF. In nucleotides, the CDR3 is TGTGCCAGCAGCCTAAGACTAGCGGGAAAAAACACCGGGGAGCTGTTTTTT. The J gene is TRBJ2-2, the V gene TRBV13; 11 bases are a match to TRBD2. Unmatched junction bases numbered 7, after V lost 5 bases and J lost 2 bases. The germline gives CDR1 PRHDT, CDR2 FYEKMQ (reference sequence). The CDR3 spans 17 residues. Drawing the rest from reference TRBV13 and TRBJ2-2, the complete variable domain is AAGVIQSPRHLIKEKRETATLKCYPIPRHDTVYWYQQGPGQDPQFLISFYEKMQSDKGSIPDRFSAQQFSDYHSELNMSSLELGDSALYFCASSLRLAGKNTGELFFGEGSRLTVL.

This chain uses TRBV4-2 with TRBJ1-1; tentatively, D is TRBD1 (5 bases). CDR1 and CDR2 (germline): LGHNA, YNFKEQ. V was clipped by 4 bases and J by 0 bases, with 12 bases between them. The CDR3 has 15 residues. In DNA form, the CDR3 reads TGTGCCAGCAGCCCCTTGGGGCAGATGAACACTGAAGCTTTCTTT. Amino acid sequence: CASSPLGQMNTEAFF.

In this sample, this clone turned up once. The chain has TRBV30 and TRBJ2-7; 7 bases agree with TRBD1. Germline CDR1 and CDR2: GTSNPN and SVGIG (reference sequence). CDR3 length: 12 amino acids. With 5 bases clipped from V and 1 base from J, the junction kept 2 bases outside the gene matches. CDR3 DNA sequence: TGTGCCTGGGACAGGGTATCCTACGAGCAGTACTTC. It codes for CAWDRVSYEQYF.